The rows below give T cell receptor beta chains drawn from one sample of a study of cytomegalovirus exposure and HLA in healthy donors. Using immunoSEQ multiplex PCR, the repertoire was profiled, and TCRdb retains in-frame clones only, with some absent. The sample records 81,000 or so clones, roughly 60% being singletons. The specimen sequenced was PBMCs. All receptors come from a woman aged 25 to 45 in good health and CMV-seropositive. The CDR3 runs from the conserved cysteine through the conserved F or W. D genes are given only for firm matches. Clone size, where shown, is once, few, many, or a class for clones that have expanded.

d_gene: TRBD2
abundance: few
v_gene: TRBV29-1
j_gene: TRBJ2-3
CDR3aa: CSVNGGGYTDTQYF
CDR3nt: TGCAGCGTTAATGGCGGGGGTTACACAGATACGCAGTATTTT

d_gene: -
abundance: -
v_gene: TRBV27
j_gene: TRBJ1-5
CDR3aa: CASSPFTPQGRHQPQHF
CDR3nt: TGTGCCAGCAGTCCCTTTACCCCACAGGGTCGCCATCAGCCCCAGCATTTT

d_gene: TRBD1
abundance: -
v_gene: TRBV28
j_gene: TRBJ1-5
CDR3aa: CASSSGQGNNQPQHF
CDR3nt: TGTGCCAGCAGTTCGGGACAGGGCAACAATCAGCCCCAGCATTTT

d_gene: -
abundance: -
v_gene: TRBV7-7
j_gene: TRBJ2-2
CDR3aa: CASSDSGGELFF
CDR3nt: TGTGCCAGCAGCGACTCGGGCGGGGAGCTGTTTTTT

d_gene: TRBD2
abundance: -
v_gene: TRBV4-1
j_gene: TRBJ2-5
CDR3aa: CASSQEGRAGVMPRETQYF
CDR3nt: TGCGCCAGCAGCCAAGAGGGACGGGCGGGGGTGATGCCCAGGGAGACCCAGTACTTC

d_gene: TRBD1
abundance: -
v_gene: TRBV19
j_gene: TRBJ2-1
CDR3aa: CASSTGTVHSTNEQFF
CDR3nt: TGTGCCAGTAGTACCGGGACAGTCCATAGTACAAATGAGCAGTTCTTC

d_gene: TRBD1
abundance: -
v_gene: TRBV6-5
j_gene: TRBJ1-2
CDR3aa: CASSYSRGTADGYTF
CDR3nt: TGTGCCAGCAGTTACTCCAGGGGGACTGCGGACGGCTACACCTTC

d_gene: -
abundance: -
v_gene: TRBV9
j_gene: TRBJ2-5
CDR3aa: CASSVEGVGTQYF
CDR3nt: TGTGCCAGCAGCGTAGAAGGGGTAGGGACCCAGTACTTC

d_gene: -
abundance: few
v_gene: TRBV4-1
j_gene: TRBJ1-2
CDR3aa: CASSQQGGGYTF
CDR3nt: TGCGCCAGCAGCCAACAGGGAGGCGGCTACACCTTC

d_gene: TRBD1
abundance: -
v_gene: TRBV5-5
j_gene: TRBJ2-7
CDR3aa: CASSLGGTGIPYEQYF
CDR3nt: TGTGCCAGCAGCTTGGGGGGGACAGGGATTCCCTACGAGCAGTACTTC

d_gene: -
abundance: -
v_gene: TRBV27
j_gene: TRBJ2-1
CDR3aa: CASSFGGGVNNEQFF
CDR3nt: TGTGCCAGCAGTTTCGGAGGGGGGGTCAACAATGAGCAGTTCTTC

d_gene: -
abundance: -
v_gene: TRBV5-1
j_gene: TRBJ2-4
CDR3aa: CASSGGTAIKQYF
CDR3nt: TGCGCCAGCAGCGGGGGGACAGCCATCAAACAGTACTTC

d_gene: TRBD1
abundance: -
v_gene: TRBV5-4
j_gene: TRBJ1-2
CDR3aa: CASSLVQGAYGYTF
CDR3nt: TGTGCCAGCAGCTTGGTGCAGGGGGCATATGGCTACACCTTC

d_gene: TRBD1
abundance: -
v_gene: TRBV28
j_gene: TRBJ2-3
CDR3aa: CASRRRDRRTDTQYF
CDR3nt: TGTGCCAGCAGACGCCGGGACAGGAGGACAGATACGCAGTATTTT

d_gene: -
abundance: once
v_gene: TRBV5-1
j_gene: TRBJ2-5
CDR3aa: CASSLAGFETQYF
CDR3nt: TGCGCCAGCAGCTTGGCAGGGTTTGAGACCCAGTACTTC

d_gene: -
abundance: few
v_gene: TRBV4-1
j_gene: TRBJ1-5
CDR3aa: CASSPWTDGNQPQHF
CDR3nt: TGCGCCAGCAGCCCCTGGACTGACGGCAATCAGCCCCAGCATTTT

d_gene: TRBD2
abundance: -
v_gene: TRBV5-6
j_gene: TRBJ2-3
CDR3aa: CASSLTLAGGTDTQYF
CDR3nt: TGTGCCAGCAGCTTGACACTAGCGGGGGGCACAGATACGCAGTATTTT

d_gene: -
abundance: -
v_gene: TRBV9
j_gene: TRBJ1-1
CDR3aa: CASSSTGSTEAFF
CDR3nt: TGTGCCAGCAGCTCAACAGGGAGCACTGAAGCTTTCTTT

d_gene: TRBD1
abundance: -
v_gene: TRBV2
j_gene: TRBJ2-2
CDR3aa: CASSDGTGGGGELFF
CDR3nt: TGTGCCAGCAGTGACGGGACAGGGGGCGGGGGGGAGCTGTTTTTT

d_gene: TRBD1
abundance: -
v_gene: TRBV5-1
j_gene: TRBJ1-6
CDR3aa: CASSPETGGTLFNSPLHF
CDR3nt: TGCGCCAGCAGCCCCGAGACAGGGGGAACTCTGTTTAATTCACCCCTCCACTTT

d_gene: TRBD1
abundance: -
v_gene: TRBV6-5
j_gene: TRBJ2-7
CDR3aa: CASSYGGTGSYEQYF
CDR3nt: TGTGCCAGCAGTTACGGCGGGACAGGGTCCTACGAGCAGTACTTC

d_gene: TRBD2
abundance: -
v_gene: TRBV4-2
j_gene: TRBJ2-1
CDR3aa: CASSQSLSGGVYNEQFF
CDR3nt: TGTGCCAGCAGCCAATCCTTGAGCGGGGGGGTTTACAATGAGCAGTTCTTC

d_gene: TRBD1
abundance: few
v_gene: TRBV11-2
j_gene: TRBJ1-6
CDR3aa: CASSSPQGANSPLHF
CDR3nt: TGTGCCAGCAGCTCCCCCCAGGGGGCGAATTCACCCCTCCACTTT

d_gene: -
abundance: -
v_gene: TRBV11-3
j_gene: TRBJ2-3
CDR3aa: CASSLELADTQYF
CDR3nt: TGTGCCAGCAGCTTAGAGCTAGCAGATACGCAGTATTTT

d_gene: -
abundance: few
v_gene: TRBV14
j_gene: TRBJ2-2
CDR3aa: CASSQDLGRVRTGELFF
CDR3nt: TGTGCCAGCAGCCAAGATCTTGGCAGGGTGAGGACCGGGGAGCTGTTTTTT

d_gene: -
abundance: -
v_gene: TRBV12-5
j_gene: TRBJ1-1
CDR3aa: CASNLGGTEAFF
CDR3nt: TGTGCTAGCAACTTGGGGGGAACTGAAGCTTTCTTT

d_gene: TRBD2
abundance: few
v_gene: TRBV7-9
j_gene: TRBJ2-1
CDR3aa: CASSLAGLAGAPNEQFF
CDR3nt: TGTGCCAGCAGCTTAGCCGGACTAGCGGGGGCCCCCAATGAGCAGTTCTTC

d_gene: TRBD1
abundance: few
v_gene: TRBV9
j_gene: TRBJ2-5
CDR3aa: CASSETGDRQETQYF
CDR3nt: TGTGCCAGCAGCGAGACCGGGGACAGACAAGAGACCCAGTACTTC

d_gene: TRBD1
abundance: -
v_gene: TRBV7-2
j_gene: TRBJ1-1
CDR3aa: CASSGTGLRTEAFF
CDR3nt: TGTGCCAGCAGCGGGACAGGTTTGAGGACTGAAGCTTTCTTT

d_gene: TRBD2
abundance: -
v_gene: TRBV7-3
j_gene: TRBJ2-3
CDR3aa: CASSWGGYTDTQYF
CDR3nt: TGTGCCAGCAGCTGGGGGGGGTACACAGATACGCAGTATTTT

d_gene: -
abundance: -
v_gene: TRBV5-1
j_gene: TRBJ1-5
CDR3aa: CASKAGDDQPQHF
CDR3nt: TGCGCCAGCAAAGCAGGGGACGATCAGCCCCAGCATTTT

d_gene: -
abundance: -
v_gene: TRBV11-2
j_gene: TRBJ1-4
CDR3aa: CASSLGQGNEKLFF
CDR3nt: TGTGCCAGCAGCTTAGGGCAGGGAAATGAAAAACTGTTTTTT

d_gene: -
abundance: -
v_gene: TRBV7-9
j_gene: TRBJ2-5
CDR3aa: CSSSLGNRAPFSQETQYF
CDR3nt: TGTTCCAGCAGCTTGGGCAACAGGGCTCCCTTCAGCCAAGAGACCCAGTACTTC

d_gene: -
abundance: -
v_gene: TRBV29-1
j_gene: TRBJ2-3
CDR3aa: CSDKENTDTQYF
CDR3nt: TGCAGCGATAAGGAGAACACAGATACGCAGTATTTT

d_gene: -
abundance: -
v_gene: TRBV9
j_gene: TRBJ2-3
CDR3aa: CASSVGGPWYTDTQYF
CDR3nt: TGTGCCAGCAGCGTAGGTGGGCCGTGGTACACAGATACGCAGTATTTT

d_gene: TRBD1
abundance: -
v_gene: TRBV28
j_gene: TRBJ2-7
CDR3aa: CASSLPRDSAYEQYF
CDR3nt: TGTGCCAGCAGTTTACCTCGGGACAGTGCCTACGAGCAGTACTTC

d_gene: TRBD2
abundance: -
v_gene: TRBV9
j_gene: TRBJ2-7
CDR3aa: CASSALTSGEQYF
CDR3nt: TGTGCCAGCAGCGCGTTGACTAGCGGCGAGCAGTACTTC

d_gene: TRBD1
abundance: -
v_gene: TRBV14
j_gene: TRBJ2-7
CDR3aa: CASSRGQGASYEQYF
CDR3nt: TGTGCCAGCAGCCGGGGACAGGGGGCCTCCTACGAGCAGTACTTC

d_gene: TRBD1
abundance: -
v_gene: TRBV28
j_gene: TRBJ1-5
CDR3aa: CASSPRQGSQPQHF
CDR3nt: TGTGCCAGCAGTCCCCGACAGGGGAGTCAGCCCCAGCATTTT

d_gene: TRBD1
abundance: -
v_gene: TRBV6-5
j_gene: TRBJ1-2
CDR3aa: CASSRGTGVNYGYPF
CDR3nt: TGTGCCAGCAGCAGGGGGACAGGGGTTAACTATGGCTACCCCTTC

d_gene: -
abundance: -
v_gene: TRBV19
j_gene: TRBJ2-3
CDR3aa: CASQYPSTDTQYF
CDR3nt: TGTGCCAGTCAGTATCCCAGCACAGATACGCAGTATTTT

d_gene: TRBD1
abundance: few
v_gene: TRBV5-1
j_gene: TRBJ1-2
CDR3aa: CASSRSSGTDFYGYTF
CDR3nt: TGCGCCAGCAGCCGTTCCTCCGGGACAGACTTCTATGGCTACACCTTC

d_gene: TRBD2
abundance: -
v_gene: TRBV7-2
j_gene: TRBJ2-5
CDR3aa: CASSLGPRGRETQYF
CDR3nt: TGTGCCAGCAGCTTAGGGCCGCGGGGGAGGGAGACCCAGTACTTC

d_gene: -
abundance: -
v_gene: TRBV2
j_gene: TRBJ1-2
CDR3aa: CASRVSDYGYTF
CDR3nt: TGTGCCAGCCGAGTTAGTGACTATGGCTACACCTTC

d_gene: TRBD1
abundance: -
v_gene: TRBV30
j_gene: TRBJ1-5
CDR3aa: CAWRGTGSLQPQHF
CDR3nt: TGTGCCTGGAGAGGGACAGGGTCTCTTCAGCCCCAGCATTTT

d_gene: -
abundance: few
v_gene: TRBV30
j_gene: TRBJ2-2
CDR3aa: CAWSKGGAAGELFF
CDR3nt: TGTGCCTGGAGTAAAGGGGGGGCAGCCGGGGAGCTGTTTTTT

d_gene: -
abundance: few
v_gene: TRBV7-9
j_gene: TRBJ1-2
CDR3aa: CASSLGISGYTF
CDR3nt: TGTGCCAGCAGCTTAGGTATTTCTGGCTACACCTTC

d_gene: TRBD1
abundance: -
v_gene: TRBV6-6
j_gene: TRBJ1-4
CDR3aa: CASSTIRQGSGEKLFF
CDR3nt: TGTGCCAGCAGTACGATTAGACAGGGGTCCGGTGAAAAACTGTTTTTT